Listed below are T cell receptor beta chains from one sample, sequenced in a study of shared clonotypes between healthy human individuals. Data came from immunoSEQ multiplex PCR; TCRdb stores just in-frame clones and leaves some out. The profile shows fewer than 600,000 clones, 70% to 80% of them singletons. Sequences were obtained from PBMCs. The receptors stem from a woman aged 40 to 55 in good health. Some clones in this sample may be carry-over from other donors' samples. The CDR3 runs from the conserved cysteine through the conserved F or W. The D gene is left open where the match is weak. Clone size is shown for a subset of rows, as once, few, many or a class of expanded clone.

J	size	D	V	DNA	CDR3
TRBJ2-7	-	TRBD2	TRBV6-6	TGTGCCATCAGAACCTTCAGGGAGGGCGAGCAGTACTTC	CAIRTFREGEQYF
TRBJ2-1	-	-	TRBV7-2	TGTGCCAGCAGCCCCCCGGGTTGGAATGAGCAGTTCTTC	CASSPPGWNEQFF
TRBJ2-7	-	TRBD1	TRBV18	TGTGCCAGCTCACCACGAAACAGACAGGGTTACTCCTACGAGCAGTACTTC	CASSPRNRQGYSYEQYF
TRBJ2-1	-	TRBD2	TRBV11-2	TGTGCCAGCAGCCTAGGACTAGCGGGAGTGGGTGAGCAGTTCTTC	CASSLGLAGVGEQFF
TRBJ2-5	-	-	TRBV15	TGTGCCACCAGCAGAGGAGGCAGTCAAGAGACCCAGTACTTC	CATSRGGSQETQYF
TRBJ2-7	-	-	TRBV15	TGTGCCACCAGCAGAGATTCCCCAGGGGACGGATACGAGCAGTACTTC	CATSRDSPGDGYEQYF
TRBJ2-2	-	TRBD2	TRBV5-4	TGTGCCAGCAGCTTGGGACTAGCGGGCCACACCGGGGAGCTGTTTTTT	CASSLGLAGHTGELFF
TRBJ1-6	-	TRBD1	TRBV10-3	TGTGCCACCTCCAGGGGGCTCGACACAAATTCACCCCTCCACTTT	CATSRGLDTNSPLHF
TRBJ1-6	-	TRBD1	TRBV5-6	TGTGCCAGCAGCTTGGCCGACAGGGGTGGTCTTTCACCCCTCCACTTT	CASSLADRGGLSPLHF
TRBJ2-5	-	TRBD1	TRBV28	TGTGCCAGCAGTCACTACCGGACAGGGGGCGAGACCCAGTACTTC	CASSHYRTGGETQYF
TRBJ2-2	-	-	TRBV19	TGTGCCAGTAGTACCCCACAGGGTGCCACCGGGGAGCTGTTTTTT	CASSTPQGATGELFF
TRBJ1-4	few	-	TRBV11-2	TGTGCCAGCGTGCCCCTCGATAATGAAAAACTGTTTTTT	CASVPLDNEKLFF
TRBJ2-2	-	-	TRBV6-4	TGTGCCAGCAGTATGGAGGGCGCGAACACCGGGGAGCTGTTTTTT	CASSMEGANTGELFF
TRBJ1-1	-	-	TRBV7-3	TGTGCCAGCAGCTTATCGGGAGGGGACGAAGCTTTCTTT	CASSLSGGDEAFF
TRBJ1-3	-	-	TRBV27	TGTGCCAGCAGTTCCAGGGACTCTGGAAACACCATATATTTT	CASSSRDSGNTIYF
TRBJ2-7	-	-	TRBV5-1	TGCGCCAGCAGCTTTGGGGGGACCGACAGGGAGCAGTACTTC	CASSFGGTDREQYF
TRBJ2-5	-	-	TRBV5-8	TGTGCCAGCAGCTTGGTCCTATTAACCCAAGAGACCCAGTACTTC	CASSLVLLTQETQYF
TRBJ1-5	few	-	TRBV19	TGTGCCAGTAGGCAGGGAACACGGGACAATCAGCCCCAGCATTTT	CASRQGTRDNQPQHF
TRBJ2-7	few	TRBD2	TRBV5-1	TGCGCCAGCAGCTTGGATGGGACTACCTACTACGAGCAGTACTTC	CASSLDGTTYYEQYF
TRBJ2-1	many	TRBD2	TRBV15	TGTGCCACCAGCCAGGCGCGGGAGGGTTACAATGAGCAGTTCTTC	CATSQAREGYNEQFF
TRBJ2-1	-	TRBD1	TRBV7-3	TGTGCCAGCAGCGTAAGACAGGGGATCTTCAATGAGCAGTTCTTC	CASSVRQGIFNEQFF
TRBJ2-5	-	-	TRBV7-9	TGTGCCAGCAGCGCCCGGGGGGCTGAGACCCAGTACTTC	CASSARGAETQYF
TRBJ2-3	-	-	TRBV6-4	TGTGCCAGCAGTGCCGTCGGGAACACAGATACGCAGTATTTT	CASSAVGNTDTQYF
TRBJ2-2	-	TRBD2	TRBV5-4	TGTGCCAGCAGCTCGGGACTAGCGCCCACCGGGGAGCTGTTTTTT	CASSSGLAPTGELFF
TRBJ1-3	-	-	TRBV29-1	TGCAGCGTTGGTGATAGGTCTGCCGGAAACACCATATATTTT	CSVGDRSAGNTIYF
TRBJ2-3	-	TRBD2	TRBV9	TGTGCCAGCAGCGTAGTGGGAGGGGTGGCCCCAGATACGCAGTATTTT	CASSVVGGVAPDTQYF
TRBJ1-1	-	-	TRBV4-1	TGCGCCAGCAGCCAAGAACCGGGGGGGCGCGGTCGGAGCACTGAAGCTTTCTTT	CASSQEPGGRGRSTEAFF
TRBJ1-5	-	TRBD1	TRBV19	TGTGCCAGTAGTCAGAGGACAGGGACGCTTAATCAGCCCCAGCATTTT	CASSQRTGTLNQPQHF
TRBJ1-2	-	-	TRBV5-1	TGCGCCAGCAGCTTTATAACAGCTGATGATGGCTACACCTTC	CASSFITADDGYTF
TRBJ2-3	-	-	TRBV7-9	TGTGCCAGCAGCTTAGGACTAGTTTGGAACACAGATACGCAGTATTTT	CASSLGLVWNTDTQYF
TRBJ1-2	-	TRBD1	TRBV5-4	TGTGCCAGCAGCGCCCAACAGGGGGAGATTAATGGCTACACCTTC	CASSAQQGEINGYTF
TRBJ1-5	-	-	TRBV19	TGTGCCAGTAGAAAGACTCCAAATCAGCCCCAGCATTTT	CASRKTPNQPQHF
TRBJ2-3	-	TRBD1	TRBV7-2	TGTGCCAGCAGCTTAGCGCGGACAGGAGGCACAGATACGCAGTATTTT	CASSLARTGGTDTQYF
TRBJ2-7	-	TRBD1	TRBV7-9	TGTGCCAGCAGCTTGTCCCTTCCCGGGACAGGGGGCTACGAGCAGTACTTC	CASSLSLPGTGGYEQYF
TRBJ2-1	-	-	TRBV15	TGTGCCACCAGCGGATACAATGAGCAGTTCTTC	CATSGYNEQFF
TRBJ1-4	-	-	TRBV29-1	TGCAGCGTTGGGGGGAGGAGAGGGCCGGGTGAAAAACTGTTTTTT	CSVGGRRGPGEKLFF
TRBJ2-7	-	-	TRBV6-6	TGTGCCAGCAGTGCCTCAGACGGGGCGGGGAACGAGCAGTACTTC	CASSASDGAGNEQYF
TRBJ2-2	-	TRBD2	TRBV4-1	TGCGCCAGCAGCCCAATGGGACTAGCGGGAGGAGGGGGAAACATCGGGGAGCTGTTTTTT	CASSPMGLAGGGGNIGELFF
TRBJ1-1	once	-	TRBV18	TGTGCCAGCTCATCTAACCGGGACACTGAAGCTTTCTTT	CASSSNRDTEAFF
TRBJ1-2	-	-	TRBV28	TGTGCCAGCAGTTCCAACAGATATGGCTACACCTTC	CASSSNRYGYTF
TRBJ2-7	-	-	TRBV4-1	TGCGCCAGCAGCCACCTCTTCTCGAAAGGGGCCCCCTACGAGCAGTACTTC	CASSHLFSKGAPYEQYF
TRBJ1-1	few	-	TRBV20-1	TGCAGTGCCGGTAGAGACACTGAAGCTTTCTTT	CSAGRDTEAFF
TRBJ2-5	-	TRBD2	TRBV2	TGTGCCAGCAGTAGAGCGGGAGGTGGGCAAGAGACCCAGTACTTC	CASSRAGGGQETQYF
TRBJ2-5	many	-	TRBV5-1	TGCGCCAGCACCTCCAACGACGGACCCGGTGAGACCCAGTACTTC	CASTSNDGPGETQYF
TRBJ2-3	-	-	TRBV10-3	TGTGCCATCATGGGCAGGGGAATAGATACGCAGTATTTT	CAIMGRGIDTQYF
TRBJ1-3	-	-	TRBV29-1	TGCAGCGCCACAGGGTTCGGAAACACCATATATTTT	CSATGFGNTIYF
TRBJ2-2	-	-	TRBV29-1	TGCAGCGGAATGAGGACTGGCACCGGGGAGCTGTTTTTT	CSGMRTGTGELFF
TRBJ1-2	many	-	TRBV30	TGTGCCTGGAGTGCGGTTAACTATGGCTACACCTTC	CAWSAVNYGYTF
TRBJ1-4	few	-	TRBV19	TGTGCCAGTAGTATCCGACAGCTTAATGAAAAACTGTTTTTT	CASSIRQLNEKLFF
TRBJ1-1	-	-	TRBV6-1	TGTGCCAGCAGTCCGAGGGACGCTTTCTTT	CASSPRDAFF
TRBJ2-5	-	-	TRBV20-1	TGCAGTGTGCGGAGACAAGAGACCCAGTACTTC	CSVRRQETQYF
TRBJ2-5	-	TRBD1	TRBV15	TGTGCCACCAGCAGAGGGACAGGGAGAGAGACCCAGTACTTC	CATSRGTGRETQYF